This T cell receptor beta chain was observed in a study of blood T cell repertoires in COVID-19 (dated by TCRdb to 2020 to 2022). As for the study more broadly: The collaborator samples originated in the United States, Italy and Spain and spanned the acute and convalescent phases of COVID-19. The prospective study material was composed of cDNA or gDNA derived from T cells, B-cell-depleted T cells, or PBMCs. Subjects who had been exposed to COVID-19, were actively infected with it, or had recovered from it provided the deeply sampled blood TCRbeta repertoires that made up the dataset. The repertoires were released in a freely available public database intended as a resource for research on the immune response to SARS-CoV-2. The samples were drawn from the first 160 participants of the ongoing ImmuneRACE study and from 950 to 1,500 subjects provided by 6 global collaborators. Nearly every sample came with metadata listing a de-identified subject ID, COVID-19 status, age in years and sex. Where available, HLA class I and class II types were taken from metadata supplied by the sample provider and were not determined by assay-based typing.

Overall study results and their limits: The amount of clinical and demographic metadata varied by source and participant and was provided uncurated.

The germline V end is reduced by 3 bases and the J end by 7 bases; junction bases left unmatched: 8. As encoded in the germline V gene, CDR1 is KGHSH while CDR2 is LQKENI. From its cysteine to its phenylalanine, the CDR3 spans 15 amino acids. Only CDR3 DNA remains: 45 bases, in frame from the first base. Whole blood was collected in K2EDTA tubes by collaborating institutions according to the institutions' own protocols. Collaborator samples were shipped for TCRbeta analysis as frozen whole blood, isolated PBMCs, or DNA extracted from either sample type. This clone was observed a few times. The target of this receptor is not known. The input lacks base qualities; no much larger clone sits a single base away. TCRbeta CDR3 regions were amplified from genomic DNA by means of the immunoSEQ Assay, a bias-controlled multiplex PCR. Turning to the authors' computational methods: Nucleated cell counts per sample were estimated from amplification of reference gene primers within the assay. To quantify the absolute abundance of each unique TCRbeta CDR3 rearrangement, sequence reads were collapsed and filtered. For each sample, productive Simpson clonality was calculated as the square root of Simpson's diversity index over productive rearrangements. Sourced from immuneACCESS, this table was stored by TCRdb with only in-frame sequences that have V and J called. A share of the clones is absent; for the studies checked, an unresolved V gene accounts for under half, and the remainder has no known explanation. V and J calls and clone size follow that table, whereas D and trimming were derived from the DNA. The sample contains approximately 130,000 clones, about 77% of them found a single time. The ten top clones hold roughly 20% of the sample.

The sample taken for sequencing was peripheral blood. Rearrangement joined TRBV18 to TRBJ1-2; TRBD1 matches 10 bases in the middle. The clonotype comes from a man older than 75 with acute or convalescent COVID-19. The DNA is TGTGCCAGCTCACCCCCCCGGGACAGGGGCAGTGGCTACACCTTC. The resulting protein is CASSPPRDRGSGYTF.